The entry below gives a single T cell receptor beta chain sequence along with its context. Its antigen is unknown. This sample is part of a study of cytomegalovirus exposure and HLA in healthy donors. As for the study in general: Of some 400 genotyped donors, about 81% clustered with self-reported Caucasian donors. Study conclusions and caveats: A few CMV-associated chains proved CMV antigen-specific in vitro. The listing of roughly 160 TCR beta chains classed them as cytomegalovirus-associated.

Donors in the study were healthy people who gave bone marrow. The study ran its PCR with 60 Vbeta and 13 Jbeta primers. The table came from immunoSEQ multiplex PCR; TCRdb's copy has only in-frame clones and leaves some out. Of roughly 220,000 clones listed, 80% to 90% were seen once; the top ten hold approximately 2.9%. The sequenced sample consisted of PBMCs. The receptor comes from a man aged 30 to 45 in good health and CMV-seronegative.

The CDR3 loop is CASSQTHGQGWVYGYTF. In DNA, the CDR3 is TGTGCCAGCAGCCAAACTCACGGACAGGGTTGGGTCTATGGCTACACCTTC. This sequence joins TRBV14 and TRBJ1-2; 8 nucleotides agree with TRBD1. Germline CDR1 reads SGHDN; CDR2 reads FVKESK. The CDR3 spans 17 residues. V lost 2 bases and J lost 4; bases outside the gene matches: 12.